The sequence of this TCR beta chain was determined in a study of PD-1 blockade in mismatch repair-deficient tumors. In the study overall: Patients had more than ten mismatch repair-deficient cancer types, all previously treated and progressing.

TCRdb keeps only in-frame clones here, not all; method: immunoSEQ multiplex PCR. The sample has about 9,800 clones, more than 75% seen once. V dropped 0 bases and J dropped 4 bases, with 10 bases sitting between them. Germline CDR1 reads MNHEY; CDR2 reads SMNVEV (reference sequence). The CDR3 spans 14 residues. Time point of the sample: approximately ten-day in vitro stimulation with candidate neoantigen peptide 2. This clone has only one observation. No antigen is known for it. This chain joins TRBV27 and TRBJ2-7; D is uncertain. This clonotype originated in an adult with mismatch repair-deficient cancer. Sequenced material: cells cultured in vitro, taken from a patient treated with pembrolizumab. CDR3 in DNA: TGTGCCAGCAGTTTATCGACCCTTGGGTACGAGCAGTACTTC. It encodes CASSLSTLGYEQYF.